The clone carrying this T cell receptor (beta chain) was counted a few times. Per the original methods: Reference gene primer amplification gave estimated nucleated cell counts. Produced via immunoSEQ multiplex PCR; TCRdb's table is partial and in-frame only. V and J calls and clone size are as listed in that table; D and trimming were resolved from the DNA. The sample lists roughly 150,000 clones; roughly 78% were seen once. The study drew participants aged roughly 18 to 89 years from around 24 US areas. Cohorts were based on clinical histories the participants reported. V was pared by 5 bases and J by 0 bases, with 10 bases between. Germline CDR1 and CDR2: SGHVS and FQNEAQ. The CDR3 extends over 14 amino acids. This sample was included in a study of blood T cell repertoires in COVID-19. As for the study in general: The United States, Italy and Spain supplied acute and convalescent COVID-19 samples.

The receptor was derived from a woman aged 45-65 years who had recovered from COVID-19. The specimen sequenced was PBMCs or T cells enriched from blood (not recorded which). The rearrangement uses TRBV7-8 and TRBJ1-2; D unclear. The CDR3 region is CASSPLSANYGYTF. The CDR3 DNA sequence: TGTGCCAGCAGCCCACTGTCGGCTAACTATGGCTACACCTTC.